These T cell receptor beta chains were read from a single sample in a study of T cells expressing NK-cell markers. TCRdb reprocessed the 5' RACE reads and keeps a single row for each CDR3 protein, giving no DNA. In all, the sample yields some 140,000 distinct CDR3 sequences. Sequencing used blood T cells: a sorted CD56 or NKG2C T cell subset, CD4+ or CD8+ T cells, or bulk PBMC T cells (not recorded which). The receptor source for this set is a woman aged 45-65 years in good health. Each CDR3 is given with its conserved first and last residue.

v_gene,j_gene,CDR3aa
TRBV6-1,TRBJ2-5,CASGGTGLETQYF
TRBV7-3,TRBJ2-5,CASSLGTSGMGQETQYF
TRBV9,TRBJ2-7,CASSATGTGYEQYF
TRBV4-1,TRBJ2-2,CASSQDITSGRGRELFF
TRBV13,TRBJ2-3,CASSYLGGQYF
TRBV11-3,TRBJ2-5,CASSWRRLAEETQYF
TRBV4-1,TRBJ2-1,CASSPGQRSTDEQFF
TRBV6-4,TRBJ2-3,CASSYDSTDTQYF
TRBV7-9,TRBJ1-2,CASTLGGDGYTF
TRBV4-2,TRBJ2-3,CASSHATSGRALGTDTQYF
TRBV20-1,TRBJ2-1,CSARPTGSGRNSWQFF
TRBV7-9,TRBJ2-5,CASSLAGPQTSRETQYF
TRBV4-1,TRBJ2-1,CASSQHGAYNEQFF
TRBV11-2,TRBJ2-1,CASSLVQGGRNEQFF
TRBV4-1,TRBJ2-3,CASSQAPGADTQYF
TRBV11-2,TRBJ1-2,CASSLRTGVGYTF
TRBV20-1,TRBJ1-4,CSAREGQLNEKLFF
TRBV15,TRBJ2-6,CATSRDSGANVLTF
TRBV7-8,TRBJ2-1,CASSLGLAGGNEQFF
TRBV7-9,TRBJ1-5,CASSPGWGGDSNQPQHF
TRBV29-1,TRBJ2-1,CSGAADYNEQFF
TRBV12-3/TRBV12-4,TRBJ2-7,CASSLGEAGEQYF
TRBV11-2,TRBJ2-2,CASSLSPVADNPNTGELFF
TRBV19,TRBJ2-1,CASSSTSGSLTDEQFF
TRBV27,TRBJ2-1,CASSFLYAITLQEEQFF
TRBV6-1,TRBJ1-5,CASSEGWQGYQPQHF
TRBV5-1,TRBJ2-7,CASSLGGTEAYEQYF
TRBV13,TRBJ2-5,CASSLAGGPRTQYF
TRBV7-9,TRBJ2-1,CASRPDWREVGSYNEQFF
TRBV10-3,TRBJ1-2,CAISDIRQGRDGYTF
TRBV19,TRBJ2-5,CASNLGGQAPEYQETQYF